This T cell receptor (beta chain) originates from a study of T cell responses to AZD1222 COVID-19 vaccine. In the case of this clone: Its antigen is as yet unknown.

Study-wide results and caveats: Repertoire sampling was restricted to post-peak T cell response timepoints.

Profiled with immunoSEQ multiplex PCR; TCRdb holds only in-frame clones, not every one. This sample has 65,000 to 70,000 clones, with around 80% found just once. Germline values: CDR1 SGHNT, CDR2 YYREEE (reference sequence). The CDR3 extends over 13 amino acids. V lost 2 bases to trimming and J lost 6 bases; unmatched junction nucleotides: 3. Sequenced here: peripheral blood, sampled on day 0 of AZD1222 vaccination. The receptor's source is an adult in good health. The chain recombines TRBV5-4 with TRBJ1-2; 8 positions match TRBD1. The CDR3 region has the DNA TGTGCCAGCAGCTTAAGGGACAGGAATGGCTACACCTTC. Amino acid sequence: CASSLRDRNGYTF. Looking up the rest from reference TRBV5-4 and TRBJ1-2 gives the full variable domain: ETGVTQSPTHLIKTRGQQVTLRCSSQSGHNTVSWYQQALGQGPQFIFQYYREEENGRGNFPPRFSGLQFPNYSSELNVNALELDDSALYLCASSLRDRNGYTFGSGTRLTVV.